These 2 T cell receptor beta chains originate from one sample sequenced in a study of CD8 T cells in Susac syndrome. An input of roughly 0.5 to 1 ug of RNA was subjected to reverse transcription using random hexamers. TCRdb passed the immunoSEQ multiplex PCR reads through MiXCR, listing each CDR3 protein once. The table shows about 280,000 distinct CDR3 sequences, with more than 75% occurring only once. Material for sequencing was CD8+ T cells from PBMCs. These receptors came from a human donor with multiple sclerosis.

The V and J genes are TRBV27 and TRBJ1-2, with D possibly matching TRBD1 (6 bases). This CDR3 is built from 12 residues. From germline, CDR1 is MNHEY and CDR2 SMNVEV (reference sequence). V gave up 10 bases and J gave up 7 bases, with 16 bases separating them. The CDR3 reads CATLGAGGGYTF. In nucleotides, the CDR3 is TGTGCCACCTTGGGGGCGGGGGGTGGCTACACCTTC.

The chain uses TRBV7-8 and TRBJ2-7; no reliable D call. Trimming took off 5 bases at V and 3 bases at J, with 8 bases between the two ends. The CDR3 runs 12 residues. Germline lookup yields CDR1 SGHVS and CDR2 FQNEAQ. In DNA form, the CDR3 reads TGTGCCAGCAGCCTGCTCGACTACGAGCAGTACTTC. This sequence encodes CASSLLDYEQYF.